This T cell receptor beta chain emerged from a study of blood T cell repertoires in COVID-19. Study-level background: The study drew acute and convalescent COVID-19 samples from the United States, Italy and Spain. Nucleic acid was either cDNA or gDNA, and it came from T cells, B-cell-depleted T cells, or PBMCs.

Source study methods: Estimated nucleated cell counts came from reference gene primer amplification. Clones were sequenced by immunoSEQ multiplex PCR, and TCRdb holds only the in-frame ones, with some missing. V and J calls and clone size follow that table, whereas D and trimming were derived from the DNA. The sample has about 210,000 clones, under 95% seen once. The V and J ends lost 3 bases and 1 base respectively, with 7 bases between them. The CDR3 is 14 residues long. The germline V gene encodes CDR1 SEHNR and CDR2 FQNEAQ (reference sequence). This chain links TRBV7-9 with TRBJ1-5; a weak D match, TRBD1 (6 bases). The TCR was taken from a man younger than 40 with acute or convalescent COVID-19. The sequenced sample was peripheral blood. For the CDR3, the DNA is TGTGCCAGCAGCTTGAGGGGGAGCAATCAGCCCCAGCATTTT. This codes for CASSLRGSNQPQHF.